This T cell receptor (beta chain) was recorded in a study of T-cell reconstitution after alpha-beta-depleted transplantation in children. The length of the CDR3 is 13 residues. Trimming took 7 bases from V and 4 from J, leaving 11 bases between them. Researchers prepared the TCRbeta library using unique molecular identifiers, the study reports. TCRdb analysed the PCR reads with MiXCR anew, one entry per CDR3 protein. The profile shows 250,000 or so distinct CDR3 sequences, around 7.5% of them singletons. The chain links TRBV23-1 to TRBJ1-5; D gene uncertain. TRBV23-1 counts as an open reading frame of uncertain function. The sample in question was PBMCs, mostly from graft donor cells, obtained 180 days after TCRalphabeta/CD19-depleted stem cell transplant. The clonotype was recovered from a male patient between 10 and 17 years old who had a stem cell transplant for acute lymphoblastic leukemia, so the T cells may come from the graft donor. The CDR3 region is CASTKGWNQPQHF. In DNA form, the CDR3 reads TGCGCCAGCACTAAAGGGTGGAATCAGCCCCAGCATTTT.